This TCR beta chain was found in a study of graft-versus-host responses after intestinal transplantation. Study-wide context: Among the recipients, all got anti-thymocyte globulin induction and then tacrolimus and steroids for roughly three years.

The CDR3 consists of 15 residues. Trimming at V came to 3 bases and at J to 4 bases, leaving 3 bases not matched to a gene. The germline gives CDR1 MNHEY, CDR2 SMNVEV (reference sequence). On this clone: Antigen specificity is unknown.

Profiling relied on immunoSEQ multiplex PCR, and the TCRdb table lists in-frame clones only, not all of them. This table has tens of thousands of clones, approximately 95% appearing once. The source was unstimulated CD8+ T cells sorted from spleen or lymph node cells, collected before intestinal transplant. The chain combines TRBV27 with TRBJ2-1; 10 positions match TRBD2. This TCR derives from a human donor who received an intestinal transplant. CDR3 loop: CASSFGTSAYNEQFF. The CDR3 coding sequence is TGTGCCAGCAGTTTTGGGACTAGCGCTTACAATGAGCAGTTCTTC.